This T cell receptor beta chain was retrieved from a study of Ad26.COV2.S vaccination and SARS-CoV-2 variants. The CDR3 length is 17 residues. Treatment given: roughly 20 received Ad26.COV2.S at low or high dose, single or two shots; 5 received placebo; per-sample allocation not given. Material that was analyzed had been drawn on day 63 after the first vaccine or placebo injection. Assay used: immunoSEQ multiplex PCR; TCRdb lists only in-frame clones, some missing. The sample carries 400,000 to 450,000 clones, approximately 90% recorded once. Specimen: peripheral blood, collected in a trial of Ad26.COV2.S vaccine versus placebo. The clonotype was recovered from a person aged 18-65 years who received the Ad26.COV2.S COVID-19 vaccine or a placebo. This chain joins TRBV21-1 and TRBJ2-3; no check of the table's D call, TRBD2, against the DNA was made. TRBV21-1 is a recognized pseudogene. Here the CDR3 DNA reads TGTGCCAGCAGCCGCCCGACTAGCGGGAGTTTTTCAGATACGCAGTATTTT. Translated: CASSRPTSGSFSDTQYF.